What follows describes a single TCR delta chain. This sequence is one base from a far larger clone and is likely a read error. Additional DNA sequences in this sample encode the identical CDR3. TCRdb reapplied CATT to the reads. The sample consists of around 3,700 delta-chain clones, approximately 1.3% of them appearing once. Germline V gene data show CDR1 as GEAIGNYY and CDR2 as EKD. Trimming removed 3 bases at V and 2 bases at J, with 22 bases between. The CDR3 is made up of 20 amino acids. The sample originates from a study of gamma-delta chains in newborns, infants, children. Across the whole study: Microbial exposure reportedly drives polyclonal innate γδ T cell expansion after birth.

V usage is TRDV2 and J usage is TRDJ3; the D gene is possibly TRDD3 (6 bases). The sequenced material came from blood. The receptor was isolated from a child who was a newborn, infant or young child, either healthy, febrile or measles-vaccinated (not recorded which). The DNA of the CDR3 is TGTGCCTGTGACCCTCTCGTACTGGGAGATACGCCCTGGGACACCCGACAGATGTTTTTC. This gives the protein CACDPLVLGDTPWDTRQMFF.